Following are 6 T cell receptor beta chains from one sample sequenced in a study of cytomegalovirus exposure and HLA in healthy donors. A multiplex PCR was run with 60 Vbeta primers and 13 Jbeta primers. Clones were sequenced by immunoSEQ multiplex PCR, and TCRdb holds only the in-frame ones, with some missing. This table holds around 90,000 clones, 85% found once. The sample comprised PBMCs. The receptors were gathered from a middle-aged man in good health and CMV-seropositive.

The DNA of the CDR3 is TGTGCCATCAGTGAACGGGACAGTTCTAACTATGGCTACACCTTC. Protein product: CAISERDSSNYGYTF. The rearrangement uses TRBV10-3 and TRBJ1-2, with TRBD1 matching 7 bases. CDR1 and CDR2 (germline): ENHRY, SYGVKD. The ends lost 3 bases at V and 0 bases at J; junction bases unmatched: 4. There are 15 residues in the CDR3.

The J gene is TRBJ1-1, the V gene TRBV25-1; D call uncertain. CDR3 length: 15 residues. Germline assignment: CDR1 MGHDK and CDR2 SYGVNS. With 3 bases removed from V and 7 bases from J, the gap between germline ends came to 18 bases. CDR3 nucleotides: TGTGCCAGCAGTGATTTGGGGAGGGAACACAGTGAAGCTTTCTTT. Protein sequence: CASSDLGREHSEAFF.

The chain links TRBV2 to TRBJ2-5; 9 positions agree with TRBD2. The V gene end was trimmed by 1 base and the J gene end by 3 bases; junction bases not matched to a gene: 6. Germline V CDR1 and CDR2: SNHLY, FYNNEI. This CDR3 region has 16 residues. CDR3: CASSEGVLAGKETQYF. The DNA of the CDR3 is TGTGCCAGCAGTGAAGGTGTGCTAGCGGGAAAAGAGACCCAGTACTTC.

V and J are TRBV11-3 and TRBJ1-1; weak D call: TRBD1 (5 bases). The CDR3 consists of 16 residues. The germline V and J ends were trimmed by 3 bases and 3 bases, with 17 bases remaining between them. From germline, CDR1 is SGHNT and CDR2 YENEEA. CDR3 nucleotide sequence: TGTGCCAGCAGCTTGGGCAGGGCGGAGTGGGACACTGAAGCTTTCTTT. It specifies CASSLGRAEWDTEAFF.

The CDR3 spells CATSRDRVMGAYGYTF. The CDR3 coding sequence is TGTGCCACCAGCAGAGATCGTGTAATGGGGGCGTATGGCTACACCTTC. This rearrangement joins TRBV15 to TRBJ1-2, with D perhaps matching TRBD1 (6 bases). The germline V gene encodes CDR1 LNHNV and CDR2 YYDKDF (reference sequence). The CDR3 is made up of 16 amino acids. The germline V and J ends were trimmed by 0 bases and 5 bases, with 16 bases remaining between them.

The gene calls are TRBV5-1 and TRBJ2-7; TRBD2 might be the D (5 bases). The germline V gene encodes CDR1 SGHRS and CDR2 YFSETQ. V shed 0 bases and J shed 2 bases, with 12 bases lying between them. This CDR3 is built from 15 residues. CDR3 coding DNA: TGCGCCAGCAGCTTGGGCCCGGCTAGCCCCTACGAGCAGTACTTC. Protein product: CASSLGPASPYEQYF.